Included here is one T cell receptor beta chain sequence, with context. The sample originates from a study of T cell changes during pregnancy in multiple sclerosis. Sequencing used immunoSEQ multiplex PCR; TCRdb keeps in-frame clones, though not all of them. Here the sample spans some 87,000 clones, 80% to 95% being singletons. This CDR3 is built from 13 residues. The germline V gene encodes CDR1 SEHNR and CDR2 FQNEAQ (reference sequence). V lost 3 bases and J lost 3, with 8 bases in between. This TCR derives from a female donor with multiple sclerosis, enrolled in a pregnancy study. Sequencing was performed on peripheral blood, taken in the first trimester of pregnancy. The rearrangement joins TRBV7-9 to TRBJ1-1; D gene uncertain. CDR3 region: CASSFLEYTEAFF. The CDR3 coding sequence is TGTGCCAGCAGCTTTTTGGAGTACACTGAAGCTTTCTTT.